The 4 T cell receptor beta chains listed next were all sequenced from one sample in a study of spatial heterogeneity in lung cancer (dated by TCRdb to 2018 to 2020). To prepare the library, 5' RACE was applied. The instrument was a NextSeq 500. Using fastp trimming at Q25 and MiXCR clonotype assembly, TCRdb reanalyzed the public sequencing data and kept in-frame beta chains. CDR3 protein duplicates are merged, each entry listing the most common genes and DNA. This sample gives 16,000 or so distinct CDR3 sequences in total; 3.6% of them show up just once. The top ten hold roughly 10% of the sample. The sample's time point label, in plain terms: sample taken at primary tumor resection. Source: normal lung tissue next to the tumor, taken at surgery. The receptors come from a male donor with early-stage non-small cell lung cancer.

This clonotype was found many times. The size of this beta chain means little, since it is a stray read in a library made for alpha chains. DNA of the CDR3: TGTGCCTGGAATCTATTCGGGGAGCAGTACTTC. Translated: CAWNLFGEQYF. The chain uses TRBV30 and TRBJ2-7; D is undetermined. V was trimmed by 4 bases and J by 7 bases, leaving 11 bases between them. Germline-derived CDR1 and CDR2 are GTSNPN and SVGIG (reference sequence). The CDR3 is made up of 11 amino acids.

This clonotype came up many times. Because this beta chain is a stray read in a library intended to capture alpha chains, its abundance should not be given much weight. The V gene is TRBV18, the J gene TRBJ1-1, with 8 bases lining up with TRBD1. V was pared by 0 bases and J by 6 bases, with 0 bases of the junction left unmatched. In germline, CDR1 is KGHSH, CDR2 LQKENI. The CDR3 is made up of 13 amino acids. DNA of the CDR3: TGTGCCAGCTCACCACCGACAGGGGCTGAAGCTTTCTTT. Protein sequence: CASSPPTGAEAFF.

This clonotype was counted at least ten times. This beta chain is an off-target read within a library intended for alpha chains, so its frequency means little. The CDR3 DNA reads TGTGCCAGCAGTCTCCTCCCGGGACAGGGAGCCGAGCAGTACTTC. This gives the protein CASSLLPGQGAEQYF. This chain joins TRBV27 and TRBJ2-7, with 9 bases lining up with TRBD1. The CDR3 contains 15 residues. V gave up 5 bases and J gave up 6 bases; unmatched junction bases: 11. From germline, CDR1 is MNHEY and CDR2 SMNVEV (reference sequence).

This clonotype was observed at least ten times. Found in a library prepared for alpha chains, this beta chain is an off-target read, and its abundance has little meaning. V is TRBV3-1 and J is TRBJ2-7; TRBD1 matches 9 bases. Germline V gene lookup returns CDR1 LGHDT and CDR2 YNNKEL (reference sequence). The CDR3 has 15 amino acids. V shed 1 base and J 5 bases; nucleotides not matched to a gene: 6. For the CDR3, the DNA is TGTGCCAGCAGCCAAGGCTGGACAGGGGACCACGAGCAGTACTTC. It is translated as CASSQGWTGDHEQYF.